The text below deals with one T cell receptor beta chain. It has no known antigen specificity. No per-base quality is available; no much larger clone lies one base away. The CDR3 regions of human TCRbeta chains were analyzed by immunosequencing. On the authors' methods: Repertoire TCRs were matched against a reference library of SARS-CoV-2-specific TCRs generated with the MIRA antigen-specificity platform. Breadth was defined as the fraction of unique TCRs that were SARS-CoV-2-associated. Depth was defined as the fraction of total T cells that were SARS-CoV-2-associated. Using the MIRA data, each spike-specific TCR was mapped to the spike region that the TCR reacts to and placed in a CD4 or CD8 class. Log10-transformed breadth and depth values were compared by one-way ANOVA with Sidak's multiple comparisons tests. TCRdb's version of the immuneACCESS table is confined to in-frame rearrangements and falls short of the full clone set. An unresolved V gene accounts for under half of the shortfall where checked; the remainder is of unknown origin. That table is the source of V, J and clone size, and D and trimming were worked out from the DNA. The sample yields under 200,000 clones; about 90% were counted once. Roughly 1.4% of the sample goes to the ten largest clones.

This specimen comes from a study of T cell responses to AZD1222 COVID-19 vaccine (dated by TCRdb to the early 2020s). Describing the broader study: A total of 230 to 250 trial participants underwent TCR sequencing, of whom 200 to 220 received two doses of AZD1222 and around 26 received two doses of the MenACWY control vaccine. Trial participants were enrolled by age into 18-55, 56-69 and 70-plus year subgroups, with 148, 28 and 57 TCR-sequenced participants respectively.

Summary of the overall study and its limitations: In the small 56-69-year group, the increase in depth fell short of significance, most likely because of low power. Most participants were white British and females outnumbered males, and the authors suggested that clonal diversity may have been underestimated. Conclusions about previously exposed vaccinees were limited because only six AZD1222 recipients were SARS-CoV-2 seropositive at baseline. No day 14 peak-response samples were available, so repertoires were characterized only after the peak T cell response. The whole spike protein was spanned by vaccine-associated CD4 TCRs, and dominant responses were seen in regions 160-218 and 743-854. Spike-specific TCR breadth and depth rose significantly after two AZD1222 doses compared with day 0 and with MenACWY recipients. Reportedly, close to half of the unique spike-specific TCRs recognized epitopes lying outside the regions that are mutated in the B.1.351 and B.1.1.7 variants.

The intended sense of this specimen's time point label: about 28 days (+/-7) after the second vaccine dose. Because spike-specific TCR depth and breadth did not differ between the two schedules, AZD1222 recipients who got a second dose at roughly 4 weeks were pooled with those who got a second dose at roughly 12 weeks. The vaccinee samples were drawn from two UK trials, COV001 and COV002, one of which was a single-blind randomized controlled phase 2/3 trial testing AZD1222 (ChAdOx1 nCoV-19) in healthy adults. For TCRbeta chain sequencing, PBMC samples were collected from trial participants at day 0 and at day 28 after the second dose. The CDR3 measures 13 amino acids from cysteine to phenylalanine. Just CDR3 DNA is preserved here, 39 bases in frame from base 1. For CDR1 and CDR2, the germline V gene lists MNHEY and SVGEGT. The trim is 4 bases for V and 4 bases for J, with a gap of 11 bases between the germline ends.

This sequence uses TRBV6-2 or TRBV6-3 and TRBJ2-7; the D gene is perhaps TRBD1, from 6 matching bases. The origin of this receptor is an adult who received the AZD1222 COVID-19 vaccine. This material consisted of peripheral blood, taken 28 days after the second AZD1222 dose. In nucleotides, the sequence is TGTGCCAGCAGTTCCCAGGGGCAGTACGAGCAGTACTTC. This encodes CASSSQGQYEQYF.